The 19 T cell receptor beta chains below all came from one sample that was sequenced in a study of PD-1 blockade in classical Hodgkin lymphoma. Time point of the sample: cycle 4 day 1 (C4D1), after six to seven weeks of nivolumab. Each patient relapsed following autologous stem cell transplantation, and prior brentuximab vedotin exposure differed. Measured with immunoSEQ multiplex PCR; TCRdb has only the in-frame clones, and not every one. The repertoire holds some 53,000 clones, with roughly 86% as singletons. Sequenced material: peripheral blood mononuclear cells (PBMCs), taken before the fourth cycle of nivolumab. These receptors originate from a human donor with classical Hodgkin lymphoma.

This chain connects TRBV2 to TRBJ2-1; 8 bases match TRBD1. V lost 7 bases and J lost 7; bases outside the gene matches: 6. In germline, CDR1 is SNHLY, CDR2 FYNNEI. CDR3 length: 13 residues. The CDR3 loop reads CASTTDRVNEQFF. The CDR3 DNA is TGTGCCAGCACTACGGACAGGGTAAATGAGCAGTTCTTC.

J is TRBJ2-2 and V is TRBV5-1; D may be TRBD1 or TRBD2 (6 bases each). V was pared by 5 bases and J by 2 bases, with 13 bases between. CDR1 is SGHRS and CDR2 is YFSETQ in the germline V gene. The CDR3 contains 15 residues. CDR3 loop: CASSGRTVNTGELFF. The DNA for the CDR3 is TGCGCCAGCAGTGGGAGGACAGTTAACACCGGGGAGCTGTTTTTT. Complete variable domain (other parts from reference TRBV5-1 and TRBJ2-2): KAGVTQTPRYLIKTRGQQVTLSCSPISGHRSVSWYQQTPGQGLQFLFEYFSETQRNKGNFPGRFSGRQFSNSRSEMNVSTLELGDSALYLCASSGRTVNTGELFFGEGSRLTVL.

The V gene is TRBV12-5, the J gene TRBJ2-3; D is tentatively TRBD1 or TRBD2 (6 bases each). V was trimmed by 4 bases and J by 2 bases, leaving 13 bases between them. This CDR3 is built from 15 residues. Germline V lookup: CDR1 LGHNT, CDR2 FRNRAP. The CDR3 DNA reads TGTGCTAGTGGTTCCGGGGGCGGTACCACAGATACGCAGTATTTT. Translated, it gives CASGSGGGTTDTQYF.

This chain uses TRBV5-1 with TRBJ2-2, with unresolved D. Germline CDR1 SGHRS, CDR2 YFSETQ. Trimming shortened V by 0 bases and J by 1 base, and 13 bases separated the two germline ends. The CDR3 length is 17 residues. The CDR3 reads CASSLEGIVGNTGELFF. Written as DNA, the CDR3 is TGCGCCAGCAGCTTGGAGGGTATAGTCGGGAACACCGGGGAGCTGTTTTTT.

The J gene is TRBJ1-3, the V gene TRBV11-3; possibly TRBD1 for D (5 bases). Germline-derived CDR1 and CDR2 are SGHNT and YENEEA. V dropped 5 bases and J dropped 1 base, with 12 bases sitting between them. This CDR3 has 15 amino acids. Written as DNA, the CDR3 is TGTGCCAGCAGCCCCGATGGGGGATCTGGAAACACCATATATTTT. Protein: CASSPDGGSGNTIYF.

The chain combines TRBV2 with TRBJ2-2; D is uncertain. Germline loops: CDR1 SNHLY, CDR2 FYNNEI. The CDR3 covers 15 residues. The ends were cut back, 7 bases at V and 3 bases at J, with 15 bases in the middle. CDR3 in amino acids: CASTHDNTHTGELFF. CDR3 nucleotide sequence: TGTGCCAGCACTCACGACAATACCCACACCGGGGAGCTGTTTTTT.

The chain recombines TRBV5-1 with TRBJ2-3; 7 bases are a match to TRBD2. The CDR3 covers 15 residues. Trimming at V came to 1 base and at J to 4 bases, leaving 6 bases not matched to a gene. The germline V gene encodes CDR1 SGHRS and CDR2 YFSETQ. CDR3 bases: TGCGCCAGCAGCTTGCCAAGCGGGAACTCAGATACGCAGTATTTT. As protein: CASSLPSGNSDTQYF.

As to this clone: This CDR3 is also generated by other DNA sequences in the sample. The chain combines TRBV27 with TRBJ1-6, with D hard to call. CDR1 and CDR2 from the germline V gene are MNHEY and SMNVEV (reference sequence). Trimming cost V 7 bases and J 7 bases, with 14 bases left between them. The CDR3 runs 14 residues. The DNA for the CDR3 is TGTGCCAGCACGGACCGGGGTTACAATTCACCCCTCCACTTT. Amino acids: CASTDRGYNSPLHF.

This clone has just one count. The J gene is TRBJ1-1, the V gene TRBV6-4; tentatively, D is TRBD1 (6 bases). V gave up 3 bases and J gave up 5 bases, with 10 bases separating them. Germline V CDR1 and CDR2: MRHNA, SNTAGT. The CDR3 runs to 13 residues. The CDR3 DNA follows: TGTGCCAGCAGTGAACAGGGAGGGACTGAAGCTTTCTTT. Amino acid sequence: CASSEQGGTEAFF.

The CDR3 loop is CASSSPGRYYGYTF. CDR3 coding DNA: TGTGCCAGCAGCTCTCCGGGACGGTACTATGGCTACACCTTC. The chain recombines TRBV5-5 with TRBJ1-2, with D maybe TRBD1 (5 bases). V gave up 3 bases and J gave up 3 bases, with 12 bases separating them. The CDR3 is 14 amino acids. CDR1 SGHKS and CDR2 YYEKEE come from the germline V gene (reference sequence).

The rearrangement links TRBV2 to TRBJ2-1; 7 nucleotides match TRBD2. The V gene end was trimmed by 6 bases and the J gene end by 8 bases; junction bases not matched to a gene: 13. This CDR3 region has 15 residues. Per the germline V gene, CDR1 is SNHLY and CDR2 is FYNNEI. Here the CDR3 reads CASRPTGLVIDEQFF. CDR3 DNA: TGTGCCAGCAGGCCCACAGGACTAGTAATTGATGAGCAGTTCTTC.

This sequence joins TRBV7-9 and TRBJ2-7; possibly TRBD1 for D (5 bases). There are 16 residues in the CDR3. Germline lookup yields CDR1 SEHNR and CDR2 FQNEAQ (reference sequence). The germline V and J ends were trimmed by 8 bases and 0 bases, with 20 bases remaining between them. The CDR3 nucleotides are TGTGCCAGCCTTACCTTAAAGGGGCCGAGCTCCTACGAGCAGTACTTC. Translated: CASLTLKGPSSYEQYF. Based on the CDR3 plus reference TRBV7-9 and TRBJ2-7, the full variable domain is DTGVSQNPRHKITKRGQNVTFRCDPISEHNRLYWYRQTLGQGPEFLTYFQNEAQLEKSRLLSDRFSAERPKGSFSTLEIQRTEQGDSAMYLCASLTLKGPSSYEQYFGPGTRLTVT.

This clone occurred once. The chain employs TRBV28 and TRBJ2-5; tentative D call: TRBD2 (5 bases). The CDR3 is 14 amino acids. The germline gives CDR1 MDHEN, CDR2 SYDVKM. Trimming cost V 4 bases and J 4 bases, with 13 bases left between them. The CDR3 DNA reads as TGTGCCAGCAGTTCGACTAAGAGACGAGAGACCCAGTACTTC. Translation: CASSSTKRRETQYF. The variable domain in full, completed from reference TRBV28 and TRBJ2-5, reads DVKVTQSSRYLVKRTGEKVFLECVQDMDHENMFWYRQDPGLGLRLIYFSYDVKMKEKGDIPEGYSVSREKKERFSLILESASTNQTSMYLCASSSTKRRETQYFGPGTRLLVL.

The chain uses TRBV19 and TRBJ2-1, with 9 bases lining up with TRBD2. Germline CDR1 LNHDA, CDR2 SQIVND (reference sequence). The V segment lost 5 bases and the J segment 9 bases; nucleotides outside the gene matches: 11. The CDR3 is 15 residues long. The CDR3 nucleotides are TGTGCCAGTAGTGTCCCCGGGCGGGGGGGCGGTGAGCAGTTCTTC. It translates to CASSVPGRGGGEQFF. Complete variable domain (other parts from reference TRBV19 and TRBJ2-1): DGGITQSPKYLFRKEGQNVTLSCEQNLNHDAMYWYRQDPGQGLRLIYYSQIVNDFQKGDIAEGYSVSREKKESFPLTVTSAQKNPTAFYLCASSVPGRGGGEQFFGPGTRLTVL.

The chain employs TRBV19 and TRBJ1-1; TRBD1 is a possible D gene (6 bases). The CDR3 sequence is 15 residues long. The germline CDR1 and CDR2 sequences are LNHDA and SQIVND (reference sequence). V lost 2 bases and J 0 bases, leaving 10 bases between the germline ends. The CDR3 region is CASSIMQGMNTEAFF. The CDR3 DNA follows: TGTGCCAGTAGTATAATGCAGGGGATGAACACTGAAGCTTTCTTT.

This chain links TRBV6-1 with TRBJ2-3, with 8 bases that match TRBD1. Trimming took 0 bases from V and 4 from J; bases not matched to a gene: 3. The CDR3 extends over 15 amino acids. Looked up from germline, CDR1 is MNHNS and CDR2 is SASEGT. The CDR3 sequence is CASSEAQGGADTQYF. The CDR3 DNA sequence: TGTGCCAGCAGTGAAGCACAGGGGGGTGCAGATACGCAGTATTTT.

The J gene is TRBJ1-1, the V gene TRBV20-1; D remains ambiguous. The CDR3 has 11 amino acids. Germline V CDR1 and CDR2: DFQATT, SNEGSKA (reference sequence). V was shortened by 3 bases and J by 5 bases, with 7 bases between the two germline ends. CDR3 amino acids: CSARLTTEAFF. The CDR3 DNA is TGCAGTGCTAGGTTAACTACTGAAGCTTTCTTT.

In its sample, this clone was seen once. This chain links TRBV7-3 with TRBJ2-2; the match to TRBD2 covers 14 bases. The CDR3 contains 20 residues. Per the germline V gene, CDR1 is SGHTA and CDR2 is FQGTGA. V lost 4 bases and J lost 0; bases outside the gene matches: 10. CDR3 coding DNA: TGTGCCAGCAGCTCCTCCCCGGGACTAGCGGGGGTTTCGAACACCGGGGAGCTGTTTTTT. Translation: CASSSSPGLAGVSNTGELFF.

The gene calls are TRBV4-1 and TRBJ2-7, with D maybe TRBD2 (5 bases). V lost 0 bases, J lost 0 bases, and 12 bases lay in between. The CDR3 is 16 residues long. Germline CDR1 MGHRA, CDR2 YSYEKL. In DNA form, the CDR3 reads TGCGCCAGCAGCCAAGATAAGAGCGGACCCTCCTACGAGCAGTACTTC. It translates to CASSQDKSGPSYEQYF.